These 14 T cell receptor beta chains were all obtained from the same sample, sequenced in a study of Ad26.COV2.S vaccination and SARS-CoV-2 variants. Treatment: about 20 received Ad26.COV2.S at low or high dose, single or two shots; roughly 5 received placebo; per-sample allocation not given. The investigators took samples on day 63 after the first vaccine or placebo injection. Clones were read by immunoSEQ multiplex PCR, and TCRdb kept only the in-frame ones, dropping some. The sample shows 350,000 to 450,000 clones, approximately 83% of them seen only once. Sequencing used peripheral blood, obtained in a trial of Ad26.COV2.S vaccine versus placebo. All receptors come from a person between 18 and 59 years old who received the Ad26.COV2.S COVID-19 vaccine or a placebo.

This chain links TRBV5-8 with TRBJ1-2, with 7 bases matching TRBD1. Germline loops: CDR1 SGHTS, CDR2 YDEGEE. V trimming: 6 bases; J trimming: 4 bases; junction bases outside the gene matches: 12. The CDR3 covers 15 residues. The DNA of the CDR3 is TGTGCCAGCACCCGGACAGGAGCTTTATTCTATGGCTACACCTTC. This encodes CASTRTGALFYGYTF.

The chain combines TRBV18 with TRBJ2-5; no reliable D call. The germline gives CDR1 KGHSH, CDR2 LQKENI. V dropped 3 bases and J dropped 4 bases, with 18 bases sitting between them. The CDR3 is 16 amino acids. The CDR3: CASSPPSRLDGETQYF. CDR3 coding DNA: TGTGCCAGCTCACCTCCTTCTCGTCTGGACGGAGAGACCCAGTACTTC.

This clone was found once. The V call is TRBV4-1, the J call TRBJ2-3, with 11 bases lining up with TRBD2. Trimming cost V 3 bases and J 1 base; bases outside gene matches: 6. CDR1 and CDR2 (germline): MGHRA, YSYEKL. There are 17 residues in the CDR3. The CDR3 DNA sequence: TGCGCCAGCAGCCAGCCTAGCGGGAGGTTGGGCACAGATACGCAGTATTTT. This sequence encodes CASSQPSGRLGTDTQYF.

This chain connects TRBV9 to TRBJ1-1; D perhaps matches TRBD1 (5 bases). V lost 1 base and J 6 bases, leaving 13 bases between the germline ends. There are 14 residues in the CDR3. Germline-derived CDR1 and CDR2 are SGDLS and YYNGEE. The DNA of the CDR3 is TGTGCCAGCAGCGTAATCCCCCAGGGCGCTGAAGCTTTCTTT. Translation: CASSVIPQGAEAFF. Full variable domain (missing parts from reference TRBV9 and TRBJ1-1): DSGVTQTPKHLITATGQRVTLRCSPRSGDLSVYWYQQSLDQGLQFLIQYYNGEERAKGNILERFSAQQFPDLHSELNLSSLELGDSALYFCASSVIPQGAEAFFGQGTRLTVV.

In this sample, this clone turned up once. This chain links TRBV5-6 with TRBJ2-2, with D perhaps being TRBD1 or TRBD2 (5 bases each). The ends were cut back, 4 bases at V and 0 bases at J, with 13 bases in the middle. Germline V CDR1 and CDR2: SGHDT, YYEEEE. CDR3 length: 16 amino acids. The CDR3 nucleotides are TGTGCCAGCAGCCTAGGGACGGTCGCGAACACCGGGGAGCTGTTTTTT. Its translation: CASSLGTVANTGELFF.

The rearrangement links TRBV5-5 to TRBJ2-2; D is possibly TRBD1 or TRBD2 (5 bases each). The CDR3 extends over 17 amino acids. V was pared by 3 bases and J by 3 bases, with 18 bases between. Germline CDR1 is SGHKS and CDR2 is YYEKEE (reference sequence). In DNA, the CDR3 is TGTGCCAGCAGCTCCAGCTCCGGGACGGCTTACACCGGGGAGCTGTTTTTT. Protein product: CASSSSSGTAYTGELFF. Together with reference TRBV5-5 and TRBJ2-2, the CDR3 gives the full variable domain: DAGVTQSPTHLIKTRGQQVTLRCSPISGHKSVSWYQQVLGQGPQFIFQYYEKEERGRGNFPDRFSARQFPNYSSELNVNALLLGDSALYLCASSSSSGTAYTGELFFGEGSRLTVL.

The J gene is TRBJ2-7, the V gene TRBV19; D may correspond to TRBD1 or TRBD2 (5 bases each). The CDR3 runs to 14 residues. Germline V gene sequence: CDR1 LNHDA, CDR2 SQIVND (reference sequence). The germline V and J ends were trimmed by 3 bases and 2 bases, with 11 bases remaining between them. CDR3 sequence reads: CASSIGTPTYEQYF. CDR3 in DNA: TGTGCCAGTAGTATCGGGACGCCTACCTACGAGCAGTACTTC.

The chain employs TRBV27 and TRBJ2-2; D ambiguous. This CDR3 comprises 16 residues. Germline V gene sequence: CDR1 MNHEY, CDR2 SMNVEV (reference sequence). V lost 4 bases, J lost 5 bases, and 17 bases lay in between. The CDR3 nucleotides read TGTGCCAGCAGTTCTCTTTTGTCAGCGAGTACCGGGGAGCTGTTTTTT. Its protein is CASSSLLSASTGELFF.

The chain carries TRBV27 and TRBJ1-2; 9 bases agree with TRBD1. After removal of 6 bases from V and 2 bases from J, the junction contained 1 base not matched to a gene. Germline V CDR1 and CDR2: MNHEY, SMNVEV (reference sequence). This CDR3 is 13 amino acids long. CDR3 residues: CASSGQGNYGYTF. CDR3 sequence (DNA): TGTGCCAGCAGCGGACAGGGGAACTATGGCTACACCTTC.

This chain links TRBV5-1 with TRBJ2-7, with 9 positions matching TRBD1. The trim removed 4 bases at V and 6 bases at J, leaving 8 bases unmatched. CDR1 SGHRS and CDR2 YFSETQ come from the germline V gene. The CDR3 loop spans 14 amino acids. The CDR3: CASSTRDRVGEQYF. For the CDR3, the DNA is TGCGCCAGCAGCACCCGGGACAGGGTAGGCGAGCAGTACTTC.

The chain recombines TRBV7-3 with TRBJ1-2; TRBD1 aligns across 11 bases. The trim removed 5 bases at V and 8 bases at J, leaving 4 bases unmatched. Germline V gene sequence: CDR1 SGHTA, CDR2 FQGTGA. The CDR3 has 13 residues. In nucleotides, the CDR3 is TGTGCCAGCAGCCCCGGACAGGGGGCCGGCTACACCTTC. Translated, it gives CASSPGQGAGYTF.

The count of this clone is one. The chain carries TRBV10-2 and TRBJ1-1; maybe TRBD1 (6 bases). There are 14 residues in the CDR3. Trimming shortened V by 7 bases and J by 5 bases, and 17 bases separated the two germline ends. In germline, CDR1 is WSHSY, CDR2 SAAADI. The CDR3 spells CASIVGGLETEAFF. The CDR3 nucleotides read TGCGCCAGCATAGTTGGGGGGCTTGAGACTGAAGCTTTCTTT.

This clone was counted between two and nine times. This rearrangement joins TRBV7-6 to TRBJ2-7, with D perhaps given as TRBD1 or TRBD2 (5 bases each). The CDR3 spans 15 residues. Trimming left V 6 bases short and J 2 bases short, with 17 bases between. Per germline, CDR1 SGHVS and CDR2 FNYEAQ. Written as DNA, the CDR3 is TGTGCCAGCAGGGGCCCCGGGACCCTGGCCTACGAGCAGTACTTC. Amino acid sequence: CASRGPGTLAYEQYF.

The sample holds one count of this clone. The chain has TRBV21-1 and TRBJ2-2. TRBV21-1 is a pseudogene. This CDR3 region has 13 residues. CDR3 nucleotide sequence: TGTGCCAGCAGCAAAGGGGGTACCGGGGAGCTGTTTTTT. This translates into CASSKGGTGELFF.